This entry features one TCR beta chain sequence. The antigen is unknown. These data belong to a study of T cell responses to AZD1222 COVID-19 vaccine. This CDR3 comprises 14 residues. Per the germline V gene, CDR1 is SGHNT and CDR2 is YYREEE (reference sequence). The V end was cut by 4 bases, the J end by 1 base, with 11 bases between. Study conclusions and caveats: Clonal diversity was possibly underestimated, and white British individuals and females predominated among donors.

Profiled with immunoSEQ multiplex PCR; TCRdb holds only in-frame clones, not every one. This repertoire shows 65,000 to 95,000 clones, approximately 81% found once; its top ten account for more than 10%. This chain connects TRBV5-4 to TRBJ1-1; unclear D gene. The source material was peripheral blood, sampled on day 0 of AZD1222 vaccination. The TCR originated in an adult in good health. The CDR3 sequence: CASSLETGNTEAFF. CDR3 nucleotides: TGTGCCAGCAGCCTAGAAACCGGGAACACTGAAGCTTTCTTT.